Sequencing of this TCR beta chain was carried out in a study of regulatory T cells in long-lasting Graves disease. Study-level findings and limits: Accuracy may have been reduced by the small sample size.

Time point: newly diagnosed GD, antithyroid drugs for less than 3 months. Generation of the TCR library employed RNA extracted from PBMCs. Investigators prepared the TCR beta libraries by applying iRepertoire HTBI primers and Arm-PCR of CDR3 regions. TCRdb processed the multiplex PCR reads anew with MiXCR; each CDR3 protein has one entry. Here the sample spans under 300,000 distinct CDR3 sequences, just over 20% being singletons. This clonotype was detected ten times or more. The antigen remains unidentified. CDR3 length equals 13 residues. Germline assignment: CDR1 DFQATT and CDR2 SNEGSKA (reference sequence). V lost 6 bases to trimming and J lost 2 bases; unmatched junction nucleotides: 4.

The sequence derives from a female donor with Graves disease. The sample in question was peripheral blood mononuclear cells (PBMCs), obtained at new diagnosis, from a patient treated with antithyroid drugs. The chain recombines TRBV20-1 with TRBJ2-3; 8 bases align to TRBD1. CDR3 amino acids: CSARTGPTDTQYF. The CDR3 DNA reads as TGCAGTGCACGGACAGGGCCCACAGATACGCAGTATTTT.